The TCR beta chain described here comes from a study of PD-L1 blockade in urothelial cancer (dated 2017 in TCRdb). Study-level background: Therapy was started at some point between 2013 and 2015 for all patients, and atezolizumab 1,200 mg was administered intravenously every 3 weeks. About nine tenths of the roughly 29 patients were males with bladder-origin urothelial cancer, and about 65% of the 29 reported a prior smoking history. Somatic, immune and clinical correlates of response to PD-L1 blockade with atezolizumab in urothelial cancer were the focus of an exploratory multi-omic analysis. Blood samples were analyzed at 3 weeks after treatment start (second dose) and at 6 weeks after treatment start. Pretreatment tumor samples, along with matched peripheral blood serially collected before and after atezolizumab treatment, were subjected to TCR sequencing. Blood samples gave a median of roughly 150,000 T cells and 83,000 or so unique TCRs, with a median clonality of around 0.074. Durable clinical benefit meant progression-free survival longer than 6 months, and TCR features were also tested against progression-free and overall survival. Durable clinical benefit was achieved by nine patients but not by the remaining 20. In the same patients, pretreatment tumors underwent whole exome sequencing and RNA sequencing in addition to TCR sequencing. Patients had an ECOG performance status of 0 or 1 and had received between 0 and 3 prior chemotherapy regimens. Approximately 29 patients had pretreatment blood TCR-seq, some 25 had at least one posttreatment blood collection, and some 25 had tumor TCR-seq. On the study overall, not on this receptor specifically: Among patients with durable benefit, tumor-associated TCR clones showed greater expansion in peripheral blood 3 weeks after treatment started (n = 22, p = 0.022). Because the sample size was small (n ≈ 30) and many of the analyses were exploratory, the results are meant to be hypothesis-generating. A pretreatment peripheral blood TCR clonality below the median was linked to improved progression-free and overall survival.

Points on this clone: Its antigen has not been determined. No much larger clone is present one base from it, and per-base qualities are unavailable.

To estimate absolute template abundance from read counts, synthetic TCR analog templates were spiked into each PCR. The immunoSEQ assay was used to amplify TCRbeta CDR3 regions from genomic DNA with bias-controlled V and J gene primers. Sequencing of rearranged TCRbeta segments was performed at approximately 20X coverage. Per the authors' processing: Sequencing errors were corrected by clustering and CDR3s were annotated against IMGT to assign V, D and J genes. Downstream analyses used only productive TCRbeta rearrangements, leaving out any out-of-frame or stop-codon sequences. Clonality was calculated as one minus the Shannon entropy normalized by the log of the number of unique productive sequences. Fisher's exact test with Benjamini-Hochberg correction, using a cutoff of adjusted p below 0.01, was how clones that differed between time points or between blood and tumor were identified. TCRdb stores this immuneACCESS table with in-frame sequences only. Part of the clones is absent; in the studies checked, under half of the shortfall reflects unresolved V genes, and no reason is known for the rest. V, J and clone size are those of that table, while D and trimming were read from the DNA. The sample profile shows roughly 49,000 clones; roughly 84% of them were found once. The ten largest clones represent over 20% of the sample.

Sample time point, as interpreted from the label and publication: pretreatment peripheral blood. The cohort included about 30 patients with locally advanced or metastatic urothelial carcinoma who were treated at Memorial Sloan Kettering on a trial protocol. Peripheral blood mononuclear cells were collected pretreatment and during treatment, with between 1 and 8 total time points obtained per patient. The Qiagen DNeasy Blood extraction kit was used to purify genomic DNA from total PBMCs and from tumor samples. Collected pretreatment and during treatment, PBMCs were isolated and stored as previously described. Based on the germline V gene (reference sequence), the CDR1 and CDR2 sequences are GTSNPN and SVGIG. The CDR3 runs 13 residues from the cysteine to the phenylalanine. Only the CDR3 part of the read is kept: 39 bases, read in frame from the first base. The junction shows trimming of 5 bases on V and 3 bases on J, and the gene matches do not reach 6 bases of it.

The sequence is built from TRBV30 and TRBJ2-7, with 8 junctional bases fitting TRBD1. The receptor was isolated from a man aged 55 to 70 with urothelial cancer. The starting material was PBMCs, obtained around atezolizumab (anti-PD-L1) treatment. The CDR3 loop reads CAWGAGTGYEQYF. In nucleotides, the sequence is TGTGCCTGGGGGGCTGGGACAGGCTACGAGCAGTACTTC. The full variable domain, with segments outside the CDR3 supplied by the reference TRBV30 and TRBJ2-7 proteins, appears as SQTIHQWPATLVQPVGSPLSLECTVEGTSNPNLYWYRQAAGRGLQLLFYSVGIGQISSEVPQNLSASRPQDRQFILSSKKLLLSDSGFYLCAWGAGTGYEQYFGPGTRLTVT.